This is a list of T cell receptor beta chains from one sample in a study of cytomegalovirus exposure and HLA in healthy donors. Sequencing was performed with immunoSEQ multiplex PCR; in TCRdb, only in-frame clones are kept and a portion is missing. The sample lists over 100,000 clones; around three quarters were seen once. What was sequenced was PBMCs. These receptor sequences come from a woman between 18 and 29 years old in good health and CMV-seropositive. The CDR3 runs from the conserved cysteine through the conserved F or W. A D gene is named only where the DNA matches it firmly. Only part of the rows carry a size: once, few, many, or a class if the clone is expanded.

>TRBJ2-7|.|TRBV6-5|.
CASSYSRQGLYEQYF
TGTGCCAGCAGTTACTCGAGGCAGGGGCTCTACGAGCAGTACTTC
>TRBJ2-1|TRBD2|TRBV4-1|.
CASTQTSGTSSYNEQFF
TGCGCCAGCACCCAAACTAGCGGGACCAGCTCCTACAATGAGCAGTTCTTC
>TRBJ2-3|.|TRBV9|.
CASSVDSADTQYF
TGTGCCAGCAGCGTCGACAGTGCAGATACGCAGTATTTT
>TRBJ2-3|TRBD2|TRBV9|few
CASSGGASGTAFTDTQYF
TGTGCCAGCAGCGGAGGGGCTAGCGGGACCGCTTTCACAGATACGCAGTATTTT
>TRBJ1-2|.|TRBV27|.
CASSLVAGNYGYTF
TGTGCCAGCAGTTTAGTTGCAGGGAACTATGGCTACACCTTC
>TRBJ2-1|.|TRBV7-3|.
CASSDSRVVRNEQFF
TGTGCCAGCAGCGACTCGAGGGTGGTAAGGAATGAGCAGTTCTTC
>TRBJ2-1|.|TRBV5-1|.
CASSPGSRNEQFF
TGCGCCAGCAGCCCGGGGAGTAGAAATGAGCAGTTCTTC
>TRBJ2-3|.|TRBV11-2|.
CASSFRGGGTYYTDTQYF
TGTGCCAGCAGCTTCCGTGGTGGAGGCACCTATTACACAGATACGCAGTATTTT
>TRBJ2-7|.|TRBV7-8|.
CASSLGAPDLHEQYF
TGTGCCAGCAGCTTAGGGGCGCCCGACCTACACGAGCAGTACTTC
>TRBJ2-7|TRBD2|TRBV9|.
CASSGDYYEQYF
TGTGCCAGCAGCGGGGACTATTACGAGCAGTACTTC
>TRBJ2-3|.|TRBV5-1|.
CASRPQDGTDTQYF
TGCGCCAGCAGACCCCAGGATGGCACAGATACGCAGTATTTT
>TRBJ1-2|.|TRBV30|few
CAWWRRGDSNYGYTF
TGTGCCTGGTGGAGACGGGGGGACTCCAACTATGGCTACACCTTC
>TRBJ2-3|TRBD1|TRBV12-5|once
CASGLATGADTQYF
TGTGCTAGTGGTTTGGCTACAGGGGCAGATACGCAGTATTTT
>TRBJ2-5|.|TRBV7-7|.
CASSSGLDQETQYF
TGTGCTAGCAGCTCCGGACTCGATCAAGAGACCCAGTACTTC
>TRBJ2-3|.|TRBV11-3|.
CASSLMADTDTQYF
TGTGCCAGCAGCTTAATGGCGGACACAGATACGCAGTATTTT
>TRBJ1-2|.|TRBV7-8|.
CASSLAGRRLPYTF
TGTGCCAGCAGCTTAGCGGGCCGTCGGCTTCCCTACACCTTC
>TRBJ2-7|TRBD1|TRBV6-1|.
CASSDAGTGDYEQYF
TGTGCCAGCAGTGACGCCGGGACAGGGGACTACGAGCAGTACTTC
>TRBJ1-6|.|TRBV10-2|.
CASKGQLAAPLHF
TGCGCCAGCAAAGGACAGCTGGCGGCTCCCCTCCACTTT
>TRBJ1-1|.|TRBV10-1|.
CASRQGLNTEAFF
TGCGCCAGCAGACAGGGATTAAACACTGAAGCTTTCTTT
>TRBJ1-3|TRBD1|TRBV2|.
CASQLKGALSGNTIYF
TGTGCCAGCCAGTTAAAGGGGGCCCTATCTGGAAACACCATATATTTT
>TRBJ2-3|TRBD2|TRBV2|.
CASSEASGPSGTSTDTQYF
TGTGCCAGCAGTGAAGCGTCGGGGCCTAGCGGGACCAGCACAGATACGCAGTATTTT
>TRBJ2-7|.|TRBV6-1|.
CASSESLISVYEQYF
TGTGCCAGCAGTGAATCATTAATTAGTGTCTACGAGCAGTACTTC
>TRBJ1-4|TRBD1|TRBV6-1|few
CASSELTQGATNEKLFF
TGTGCCAGCAGTGAATTAACGCAGGGGGCAACTAATGAAAAACTGTTTTTT
>TRBJ2-3|TRBD2|TRBV7-9|once
CASSLGLAGAPDTQYF
TGTGCCAGCAGCCTAGGACTAGCGGGAGCGCCAGATACGCAGTATTTT
>TRBJ2-7|TRBD1|TRBV11-3|.
CASSSTGGASYEQYF
TGTGCCAGCAGTTCAACAGGGGGCGCATCCTACGAGCAGTACTTC
>TRBJ1-4|.|TRBV4-1|few
CASSQGPGVTNEKLFF
TGCGCCAGCAGCCAAGGGCCCGGAGTTACTAATGAAAAACTGTTTTTT
>TRBJ1-4|.|TRBV27|.
CASSLSSGEKLFF
TGTGCCAGCAGTTTATCGTCGGGGGAAAAACTGTTTTTT
>TRBJ1-6|.|TRBV6-6|.
CASSYRGWDSPLHF
TGTGCCAGCAGTTACAGGGGTTGGGATTCACCCCTCCACTTT
>TRBJ2-3|TRBD2|TRBV7-3|.
CASSPRLAGVDTQYF
TGTGCCAGCAGCCCCAGACTAGCGGGAGTGGATACGCAGTATTTT
>TRBJ1-5|.|TRBV19|.
CASSIDGGQPQHF
TGTGCCAGTAGTATAGACGGAGGGCAGCCCCAGCATTTT
>TRBJ2-7|TRBD2|TRBV13|.
CASSPGLDYEQYF
TGTGCCAGCAGCCCGGGACTAGACTACGAGCAGTACTTC
>TRBJ2-7|.|TRBV2|.
CASSESDNGQYF
TGTGCCAGCAGTGAATCGGACAATGGACAGTACTTC
>TRBJ1-2|TRBD1|TRBV13|.
CASSLGTTPTGYGGYTF
TGTGCCAGCAGCTTAGGGACGACCCCGACAGGGTACGGTGGCTACACCTTC
>TRBJ1-2|TRBD1|TRBV27|.
CASSLIGDRGYGYTF
TGTGCCAGCAGTTTAATCGGCGACAGGGGCTATGGCTACACCTTC
>TRBJ1-5|TRBD1|TRBV19|.
CASTPDRDQPQHF
TGTGCCAGTACCCCGGACAGGGATCAGCCCCAGCATTTT
>TRBJ2-3|TRBD2|TRBV4-1|.
CASSQYYSLAGDTDTQYF
TGCGCCAGCAGCCAATATTACTCCCTAGCGGGAGACACAGATACGCAGTATTTT
>TRBJ2-3|TRBD1|TRBV7-3|once
CASSGQSTDTQYF
TGTGCCAGCTCGGGACAGAGCACAGATACGCAGTATTTT
>TRBJ2-7|TRBD2|TRBV6-1|.
CAGRTSGSYEQYF
TGTGCCGGAAGGACTAGCGGGAGTTACGAGCAGTACTTC
>TRBJ1-1|.|TRBV10-2|.
CASSEAGGVTEAFF
TGCGCCAGCAGTGAGGCGGGGGGAGTCACTGAAGCTTTCTTT
>TRBJ2-3|.|TRBV6-5|.
CASSMNRVDTQYF
TGTGCCAGCAGCATGAACAGGGTTGATACGCAGTATTTT